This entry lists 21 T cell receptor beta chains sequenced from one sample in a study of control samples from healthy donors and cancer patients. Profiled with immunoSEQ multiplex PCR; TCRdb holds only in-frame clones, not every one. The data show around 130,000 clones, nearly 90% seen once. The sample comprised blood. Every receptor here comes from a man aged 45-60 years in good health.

Here the CDR3 DNA reads TGTGCCAGCACATGGGGTTTCGCTGAAGCTTTCTTT. It encodes CASTWGFAEAFF. The genes are TRBV6-5 and TRBJ1-1; D is unclear. Germline CDR1 and CDR2: MNHEY and SVGAGI. The CDR3 length is 12 residues. Trimming cost V 7 bases and J 6 bases, with 12 bases left between them.

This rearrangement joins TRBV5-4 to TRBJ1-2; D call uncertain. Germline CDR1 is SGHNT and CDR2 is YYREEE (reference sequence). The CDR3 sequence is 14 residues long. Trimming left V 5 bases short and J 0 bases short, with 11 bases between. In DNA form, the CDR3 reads TGTGCCAGCAGTCAACAGTCAGCTAACTATGGCTACACCTTC. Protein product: CASSQQSANYGYTF.

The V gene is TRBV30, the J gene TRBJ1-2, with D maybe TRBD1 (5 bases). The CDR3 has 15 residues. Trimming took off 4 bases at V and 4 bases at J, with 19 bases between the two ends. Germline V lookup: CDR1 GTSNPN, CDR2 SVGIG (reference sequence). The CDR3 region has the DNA TGTGCCTGGATTCCCGGACGAGGGGCATCCTATGGCTACACCTTC. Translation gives CAWIPGRGASYGYTF.

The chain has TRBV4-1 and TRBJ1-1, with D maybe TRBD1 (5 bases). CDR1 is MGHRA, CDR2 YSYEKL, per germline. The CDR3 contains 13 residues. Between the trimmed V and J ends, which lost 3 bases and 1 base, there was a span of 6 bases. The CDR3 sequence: CASSQGTNTEAFF. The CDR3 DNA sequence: TGCGCCAGCAGCCAGGGGACGAACACTGAAGCTTTCTTT.

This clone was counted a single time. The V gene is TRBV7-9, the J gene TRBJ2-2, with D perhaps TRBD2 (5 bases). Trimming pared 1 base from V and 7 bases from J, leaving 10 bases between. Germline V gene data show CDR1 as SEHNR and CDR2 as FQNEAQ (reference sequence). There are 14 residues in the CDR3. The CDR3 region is CASSLDIEGGELFF. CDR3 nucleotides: TGTGCCAGCAGCTTAGACATCGAGGGCGGGGAGCTGTTTTTT.

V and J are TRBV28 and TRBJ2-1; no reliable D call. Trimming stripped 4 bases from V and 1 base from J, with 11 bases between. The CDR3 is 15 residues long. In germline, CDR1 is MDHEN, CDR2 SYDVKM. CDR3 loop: CASSSGAQSYNEQFF. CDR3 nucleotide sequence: TGTGCCAGCAGTTCCGGAGCACAATCCTACAATGAGCAGTTCTTC.

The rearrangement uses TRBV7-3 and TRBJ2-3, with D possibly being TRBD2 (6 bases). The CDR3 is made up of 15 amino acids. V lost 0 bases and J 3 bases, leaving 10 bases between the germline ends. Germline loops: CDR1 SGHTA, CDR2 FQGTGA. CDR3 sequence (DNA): TGTGCCAGCAGCTTAACTCCAGGGAGGACAGATACGCAGTATTTT. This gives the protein CASSLTPGRTDTQYF. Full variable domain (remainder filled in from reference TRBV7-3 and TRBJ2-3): GAGVSQTPSNKVTEKGKYVELRCDPISGHTALYWYRQSLGQGPEFLIYFQGTGAADDSGLPNDRFFAVRPEGSVSTLKIQRTERGDSAVYLCASSLTPGRTDTQYFGPGTRLTVL.

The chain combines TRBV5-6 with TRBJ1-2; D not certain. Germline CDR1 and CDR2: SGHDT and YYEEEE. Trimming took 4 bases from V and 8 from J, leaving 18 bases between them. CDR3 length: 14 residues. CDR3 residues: CASSDGSSYVGYTF. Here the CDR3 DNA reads TGTGCCAGCAGCGATGGATCTTCTTACGTCGGCTACACCTTC. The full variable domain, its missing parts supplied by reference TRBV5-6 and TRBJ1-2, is DAGVTQSPTHLIKTRGQQVTLRCSPKSGHDTVSWYQQALGQGPQFIFQYYEEEERQRGNFPDRFSGHQFPNYSSELNVNALLLGDSALYLCASSDGSSYVGYTFGSGTRLTVV.

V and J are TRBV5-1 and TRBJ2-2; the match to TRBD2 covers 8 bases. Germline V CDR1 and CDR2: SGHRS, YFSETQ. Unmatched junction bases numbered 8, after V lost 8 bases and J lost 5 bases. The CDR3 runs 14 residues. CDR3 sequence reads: CARPTGGQTGELFF. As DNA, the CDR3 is TGCGCCAGACCCACGGGGGGGCAGACCGGGGAGCTGTTTTTT.

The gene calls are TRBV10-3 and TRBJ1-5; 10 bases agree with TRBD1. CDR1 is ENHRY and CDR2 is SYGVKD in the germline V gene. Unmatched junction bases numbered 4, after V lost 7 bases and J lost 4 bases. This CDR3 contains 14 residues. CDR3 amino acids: CAIMGQGPNQPQHF. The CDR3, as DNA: TGTGCCATCATGGGACAGGGGCCAAATCAGCCCCAGCATTTT.

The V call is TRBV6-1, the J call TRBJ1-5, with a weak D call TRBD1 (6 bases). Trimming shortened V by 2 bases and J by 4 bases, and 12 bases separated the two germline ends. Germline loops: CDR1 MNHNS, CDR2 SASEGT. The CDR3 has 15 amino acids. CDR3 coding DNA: TGTGCCAGCAGTGAACAGGCAGGGGCTAATCAGCCCCAGCATTTT. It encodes CASSEQAGANQPQHF.

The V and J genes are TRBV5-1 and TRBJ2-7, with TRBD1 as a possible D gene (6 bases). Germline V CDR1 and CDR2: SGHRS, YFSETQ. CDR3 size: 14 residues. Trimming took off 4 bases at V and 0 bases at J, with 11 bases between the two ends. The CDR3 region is CASSTQGSSYEQYF. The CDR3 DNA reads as TGCGCCAGCAGCACCCAGGGGAGCTCCTACGAGCAGTACTTC.

CDR3 in DNA: TGTGCCAGCAGTTTAAGCCGCAGGGGGGGATTGAACACTGAAGCTTTCTTT. It yields the protein CASSLSRRGGLNTEAFF. This chain joins TRBV28 and TRBJ1-1; 7 nucleotides agree with TRBD1. Trimming cost V 2 bases and J 0 bases; bases outside gene matches: 9. The germline V gene encodes CDR1 MDHEN and CDR2 SYDVKM. The CDR3 consists of 17 residues.

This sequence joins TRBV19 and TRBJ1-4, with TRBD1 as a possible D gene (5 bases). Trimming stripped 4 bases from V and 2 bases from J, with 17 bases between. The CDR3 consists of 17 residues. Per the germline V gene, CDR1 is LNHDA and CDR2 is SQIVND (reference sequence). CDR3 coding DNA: TGTGCCAGTAGTACCGAAGGGACCTTGAGGACTAATGAAAAACTGTTTTTT. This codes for CASSTEGTLRTNEKLFF.

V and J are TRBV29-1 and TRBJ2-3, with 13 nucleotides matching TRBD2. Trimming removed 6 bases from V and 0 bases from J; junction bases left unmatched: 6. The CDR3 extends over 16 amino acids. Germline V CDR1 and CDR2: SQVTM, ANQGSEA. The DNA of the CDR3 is TGCAGCGTCCCGACTAGCGGGGGGCCTAGCACAGATACGCAGTATTTT. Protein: CSVPTSGGPSTDTQYF.

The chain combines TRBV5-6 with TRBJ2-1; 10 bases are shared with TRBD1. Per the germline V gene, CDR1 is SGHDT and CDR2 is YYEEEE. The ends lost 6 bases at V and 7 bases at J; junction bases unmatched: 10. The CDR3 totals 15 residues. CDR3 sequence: CASKGMGQGMNEQFF. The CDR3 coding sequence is TGTGCCAGCAAGGGTATGGGACAGGGGATGAATGAGCAGTTCTTC. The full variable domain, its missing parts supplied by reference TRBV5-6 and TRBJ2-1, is DAGVTQSPTHLIKTRGQQVTLRCSPKSGHDTVSWYQQALGQGPQFIFQYYEEEERQRGNFPDRFSGHQFPNYSSELNVNALLLGDSALYLCASKGMGQGMNEQFFGPGTRLTVL.

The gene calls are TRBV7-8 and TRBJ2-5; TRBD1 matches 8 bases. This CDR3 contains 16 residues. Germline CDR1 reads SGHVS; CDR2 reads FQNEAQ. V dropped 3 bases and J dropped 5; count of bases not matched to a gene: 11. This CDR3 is CASSFYRGEGRETQYF. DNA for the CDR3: TGTGCCAGCAGCTTTTACAGGGGGGAAGGACGGGAGACCCAGTACTTC. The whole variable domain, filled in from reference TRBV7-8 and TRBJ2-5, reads GAGVSQSPRYKVAKRGQDVALRCDPISGHVSLFWYQQALGQGPEFLTYFQNEAQLDKSGLPSDRFFAERPEGSVSTLKIQRTQQEDSAVYLCASSFYRGEGRETQYFGPGTRLLVL.

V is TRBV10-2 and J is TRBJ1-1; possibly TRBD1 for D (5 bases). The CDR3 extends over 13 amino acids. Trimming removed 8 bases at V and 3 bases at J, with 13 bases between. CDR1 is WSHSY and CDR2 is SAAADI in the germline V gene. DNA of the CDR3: TGCGCCAGCGCCGGGGGGGGATACACTGAAGCTTTCTTT. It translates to CASAGGGYTEAFF.

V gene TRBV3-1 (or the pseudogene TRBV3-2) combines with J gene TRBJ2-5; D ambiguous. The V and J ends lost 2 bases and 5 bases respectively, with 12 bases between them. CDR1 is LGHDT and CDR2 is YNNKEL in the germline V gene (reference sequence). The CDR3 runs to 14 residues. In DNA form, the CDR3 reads TGTGCCAGCAGCCAAATGTTTCGTTGGGAGACCCAGTACTTC. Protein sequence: CASSQMFRWETQYF.

The chain's CDR3 is CATSSHYQETQYF. The CDR3 bases are TGTGCCACCAGTTCTCACTACCAAGAGACCCAGTACTTC. The rearrangement links TRBV15 to TRBJ2-5; no reliable D call. There are 13 residues in the CDR3. Trimming left V 6 bases short and J 0 bases short, with 8 bases between. Per germline, CDR1 LNHNV and CDR2 YYDKDF (reference sequence).

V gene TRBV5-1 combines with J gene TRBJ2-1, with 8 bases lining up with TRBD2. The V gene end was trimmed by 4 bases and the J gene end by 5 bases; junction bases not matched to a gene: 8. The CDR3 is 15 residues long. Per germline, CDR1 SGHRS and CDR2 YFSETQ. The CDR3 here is CASSPGTRHDNEQFF. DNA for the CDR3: TGCGCCAGCAGCCCCGGGACTAGACATGACAATGAGCAGTTCTTC. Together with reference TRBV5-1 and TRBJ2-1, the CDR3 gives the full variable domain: KAGVTQTPRYLIKTRGQQVTLSCSPISGHRSVSWYQQTPGQGLQFLFEYFSETQRNKGNFPGRFSGRQFSNSRSEMNVSTLELGDSALYLCASSPGTRHDNEQFFGPGTRLTVL.